The 27 T cell receptor beta chains below all came from one sample that was sequenced in a study of blood T cell repertoires in COVID-19 (dated by TCRdb to the early 2020s). Library preparation used the immunoSEQ multiplex PCR assay. TCRdb re-hosts the immuneACCESS table, in-frame sequences only. Its copies lack some clones; in the studies checked, an unresolved V gene accounts for under half of them, and the cause for the rest is not known. The sample includes 200,000 to 250,000 clones, with about 90% observed a single time. About 0.8% of the sample is held by the ten biggest clonotypes. Sequencing was carried out using peripheral blood. These receptors were collected from a man under 40 with COVID-19, enrolled during active disease.

This chain connects TRBV3-1 (or the pseudogene TRBV3-2) to TRBJ1-2; D not resolved. Germline V gene sequence: CDR1 LGHDT, CDR2 YNNKEL (reference sequence). This CDR3 contains 13 residues. With 4 bases removed from V and 7 bases from J, the gap between germline ends came to 13 bases. The chain's CDR3 is CASSPRGAFGYTF. CDR3 bases: TGTGCCAGCAGCCCCCGCGGCGCTTTTGGCTACACCTTC.

The chain carries TRBV5-1 and TRBJ2-7; a weak D match, TRBD1 (6 bases). Looked up from germline, CDR1 is SGHRS and CDR2 is YFSETQ. This CDR3 is built from 15 residues. Between the trimmed V and J ends, which lost 1 base and 2 bases, there was a span of 13 bases. The DNA of the CDR3 is TGCGCCAGCAGCTTGAAGGGGGATGGACCCTACGAGCAGTACTTC. This codes for CASSLKGDGPYEQYF.

The V gene is TRBV19, the J gene TRBJ2-3, with 9 bases identical to TRBD2. There are 13 residues in the CDR3. V shed 8 bases and J 1 base; nucleotides not matched to a gene: 1. In germline, CDR1 is LNHDA, CDR2 SQIVND (reference sequence). CDR3 coding DNA: TGTGCCAGTCGGACTAGCGGCACAGATACGCAGTATTTT. This gives the protein CASRTSGTDTQYF.

The chain carries TRBV5-1 and TRBJ2-3; the match to TRBD1 covers 9 bases. Germline CDR1 is SGHRS and CDR2 is YFSETQ. The CDR3 loop spans 14 amino acids. Trimming at V came to 1 base and at J to 4 bases, leaving 1 base not matched to a gene. The CDR3 sequence: CASSLNRGPDTQYF. As DNA, the CDR3 is TGCGCCAGCAGCTTGAACAGGGGGCCAGATACGCAGTATTTT.

In its sample, this clone was seen once. V gene TRBV5-4 combines with J gene TRBJ1-1; D not resolved. This CDR3 has 13 residues. Trimming stripped 1 base from V and 5 bases from J, with 9 bases between. Germline V gene sequence: CDR1 SGHNT, CDR2 YYREEE (reference sequence). The CDR3 protein is CASSLQVETEAFF. Written as DNA, the CDR3 is TGTGCCAGCAGCTTGCAGGTTGAGACTGAAGCTTTCTTT.

V is TRBV7-6 and J is TRBJ2-5; D ambiguous. Germline CDR1 SGHVS, CDR2 FNYEAQ. The V end lost 0 bases, the J end lost 5 bases, and 13 bases lay between the germline ends. The CDR3 is 15 residues long. The DNA for the CDR3 is TGTGCCAGCAGCTTAGCGGTCCCGGGTGGGGAGACCCAGTACTTC. Protein sequence: CASSLAVPGGETQYF.

The chain uses TRBV5-1 and TRBJ2-7; unclear D gene. Germline CDR1 is SGHRS and CDR2 is YFSETQ. V lost 0 bases to trimming and J lost 3 bases, with 10 bases between them. There are 14 residues in the CDR3. The CDR3: CASSLGWSGYEQYF. As DNA, the CDR3 is TGCGCCAGCAGCTTGGGTTGGTCGGGCTACGAGCAGTACTTC.

The chain is built from TRBV29-1 and TRBJ1-1, with 8 bases aligning to TRBD1. After removal of 7 bases from V and 3 bases from J, the junction contained 4 bases not matched to a gene. The CDR3 length is 12 residues. Germline V gives CDR1 SQVTM, CDR2 ANQGSEA. The CDR3 coding sequence is TGCAGCGGCGACAGGGGTGACACTGAAGCTTTCTTT. This translates into CSGDRGDTEAFF.

Note on this clone: At the DNA level, this CDR3 is encoded by other sequences in the same sample as well. The V and J genes are TRBV14 and TRBJ2-1, with 13 bases fitting TRBD2. This CDR3 contains 15 residues. Trimming at V came to 4 bases and at J to 6 bases, leaving 3 bases not matched to a gene. Per the germline V gene, CDR1 is SGHDN and CDR2 is FVKESK. The CDR3 region is CASSPRLAGGNEQFF. CDR3 nucleotides: TGTGCCAGCAGCCCTCGACTAGCGGGGGGCAATGAGCAGTTCTTC.

CDR3 amino acids: CASTKTGPDSGNTIYF. The CDR3 nucleotides read TGTGCCAGCACTAAGACAGGGCCGGACTCTGGAAACACCATATATTTT. The chain recombines TRBV7-7 with TRBJ1-3; 7 nucleotides line up with TRBD1. Trimming removed 7 bases from V and 0 bases from J; junction bases left unmatched: 9. Germline loops: CDR1 SSHAT, CDR2 FNYEAQ (reference sequence). There are 16 residues in the CDR3.

This clone has only one observation. The V call is TRBV6-5, the J call TRBJ2-4; the match to TRBD1 covers 10 bases. Germline trimming cut 6 bases from V and 6 bases from J; bases unmatched to any gene: 5. Per the germline V gene, CDR1 is MNHEY and CDR2 is SVGAGI. The CDR3 sequence is 14 residues long. The CDR3 here is CASRGTGEGNIQYF. DNA of the CDR3: TGTGCCAGCAGGGGGACAGGGGAGGGAAACATTCAGTACTTC.

This clone came up a few times. The chain recombines TRBV14 with TRBJ2-1, with 15 bases that match TRBD2. Trimming cost V 1 base and J 5 bases; bases outside gene matches: 3. CDR3 size: 17 residues. Germline V gene lookup returns CDR1 SGHDN and CDR2 FVKESK. This CDR3 is CASSQVRTSGGDNEQFF. The CDR3 region has the DNA TGTGCCAGCAGCCAAGTTAGGACTAGCGGGGGGGACAATGAGCAGTTCTTC. Full variable domain (missing parts from reference TRBV14 and TRBJ2-1): EAGVTQFPSHSVIEKGQTVTLRCDPISGHDNLYWYRRVMGKEIKFLLHFVKESKQDESGMPNNRFLAERTGGTYSTLKVQPAELEDSGVYFCASSQVRTSGGDNEQFFGPGTRLTVL.

This CDR3 is CASTKDRVVRNEKLFF. CDR3 coding DNA: TGTGCCAGCACCAAAGACAGGGTCGTTAGGAATGAAAAACTGTTTTTT. The J gene is TRBJ1-4, the V gene TRBV2, with 7 bases lining up with TRBD1. The J segment lost 5 bases and the V segment lost 7 bases, leaving 13 bases of the junction unmatched. The V gene's germline CDR1 is SNHLY and CDR2 FYNNEI. The CDR3 loop spans 16 amino acids.

The V and J genes are TRBV7-6 and TRBJ2-3; D possibly corresponds to TRBD1 (6 bases). CDR1 SGHVS and CDR2 FNYEAQ come from the germline V gene. Trimming took off 1 base at V and 0 bases at J, with 8 bases between the two ends. CDR3 length: 15 residues. The CDR3 reads CASSLGQGSTDTQYF. CDR3 DNA sequence: TGTGCCAGCAGCTTAGGGCAGGGGAGCACAGATACGCAGTATTTT.

The chain is built from TRBV3-1 (or the pseudogene TRBV3-2) and TRBJ1-1, with 7 bases that match TRBD1. The CDR3 is 15 amino acids. The germline CDR1 and CDR2 sequences are LGHDT and YNNKEL (reference sequence). V lost 4 bases, J lost 5 bases, and 10 bases stayed unmatched. CDR3: CASSPSTGMATEAFF. CDR3 nucleotides: TGTGCCAGCAGCCCGTCGACAGGGATGGCGACTGAAGCTTTCTTT.

V gene TRBV11-2 combines with J gene TRBJ1-2; D gene unclear. Between the trimmed V and J ends, which lost 1 base and 6 bases, there was a span of 9 bases. The CDR3 totals 13 residues. CDR1 SGHAT and CDR2 FQNNGV come from the germline V gene. CDR3 amino acids: CASSLAAGHGYTF. The DNA for the CDR3 is TGTGCCAGCAGCTTAGCCGCAGGTCATGGCTACACCTTC. The full variable domain, its missing parts supplied by reference TRBV11-2 and TRBJ1-2, is EAGVAQSPRYKIIEKRQSVAFWCNPISGHATLYWYQQILGQGPKLLIQFQNNGVVDDSQLPKDRFSAERLKGVDSTLKIQPAKLEDSAVYLCASSLAAGHGYTFGSGTRLTVV.

J is TRBJ2-2 and V is TRBV5-1; the match to TRBD2 covers 11 bases. Per the germline V gene, CDR1 is SGHRS and CDR2 is YFSETQ. After removal of 4 bases from V and 2 bases from J, the junction contained 7 bases not matched to a gene. The CDR3 consists of 17 residues. The DNA of the CDR3 is TGCGCCAGCAGCCAGATTACTAGCGGGGGTAACACCGGGGAGCTGTTTTTT. Translation: CASSQITSGGNTGELFF.

The chain joins TRBV7-3 to TRBJ2-3; tentatively, D is TRBD2 (8 bases). In germline, CDR1 is SGHTA, CDR2 FQGTGA. This CDR3 is built from 17 residues. Between the trimmed V and J ends, which lost 5 bases and 2 bases, there was a span of 20 bases. CDR3: CASSAGGQSYSTDTQYF. The CDR3 nucleotides read TGTGCCAGCAGCGCGGGGGGACAGAGCTATTCCACAGATACGCAGTATTTT.

The rearrangement joins TRBV28 to TRBJ2-7; TRBD1 matches at 7 bases. The trim removed 2 bases at V and 0 bases at J, leaving 4 bases unmatched. Germline lookup yields CDR1 MDHEN and CDR2 SYDVKM. The CDR3 loop spans 15 amino acids. As DNA, the CDR3 is TGTGCCAGCAGTTTAGTAGCAGGGGGCTCCTACGAGCAGTACTTC. It codes for CASSLVAGGSYEQYF.

The rearrangement joins TRBV9 to TRBJ1-5; D perhaps matches TRBD1 (5 bases). Trimming removed 0 bases from V and 5 bases from J, with 15 bases in between. The CDR3 has 16 amino acids. Looked up from germline, CDR1 is SGDLS and CDR2 is YYNGEE. The CDR3 nucleotides read TGTGCCAGCAGCGTAGGGTCGGAGGGGCACTATCAGCCCCAGCATTTT. Protein product: CASSVGSEGHYQPQHF. The full variable domain, its missing parts supplied by reference TRBV9 and TRBJ1-5, is DSGVTQTPKHLITATGQRVTLRCSPRSGDLSVYWYQQSLDQGLQFLIQYYNGEERAKGNILERFSAQQFPDLHSELNLSSLELGDSALYFCASSVGSEGHYQPQHFGDGTRLSIL.

V usage is TRBV11-2 and J usage is TRBJ1-2; perhaps TRBD1 as D (5 bases). The CDR3 length is 13 residues. V dropped 3 bases and J dropped 6 bases, with 11 bases sitting between them. CDR1 SGHAT and CDR2 FQNNGV come from the germline V gene. CDR3 bases: TGTGCCAGCAGCTTTAGCGGGGGGAATGGCTACACCTTC. Encoded protein: CASSFSGGNGYTF.

The J gene is TRBJ1-6, the V gene TRBV6-5; D possibly corresponds to TRBD1 (5 bases). The V end was cut by 5 bases, the J end by 8 bases, with 16 bases between. The CDR3 contains 15 residues. Germline-derived CDR1 and CDR2 are MNHEY and SVGAGI. The CDR3 region is CASSLRSGGYSPLHF. CDR3 in DNA: TGTGCCAGCAGTCTACGGTCGGGGGGATATTCACCCCTCCACTTT.

The genes are TRBV18 and TRBJ1-4, with 7 positions matching TRBD1. J was trimmed by 4 bases and V by 4 bases; bases with no gene match: 6. Germline values: CDR1 KGHSH, CDR2 LQKENI. The CDR3 is 15 amino acids. DNA of the CDR3: TGTGCCAGCTCACGAGACAGGGATTATAATGAAAAACTGTTTTTT. The encoded protein is CASSRDRDYNEKLFF. The variable domain in full, with the rest retrieved from reference TRBV18 and TRBJ1-4, is NAGVMQNPRHLVRRRGQEARLRCSPMKGHSHVYWYRQLPEEGLKFMVYLQKENIIDESGMPKERFSAEFPKEGPSILRIQQVVRGDSAAYFCASSRDRDYNEKLFFGSGTQLSVL.

This clone has only one observation. The chain employs TRBV30 and TRBJ1-2, with D perhaps matching TRBD1 (6 bases). Germline lookup yields CDR1 GTSNPN and CDR2 SVGIG (reference sequence). The CDR3 has 11 amino acids. V shed 3 bases and J shed 8 bases, with 10 bases lying between them. CDR3 DNA sequence: TGTGCCTGGAGAAAGGGGGTCGGCTACACCTTC. Translated: CAWRKGVGYTF. Filled out from reference TRBV30 and TRBJ1-2, the complete variable domain reads SQTIHQWPATLVQPVGSPLSLECTVEGTSNPNLYWYRQAAGRGLQLLFYSVGIGQISSEVPQNLSASRPQDRQFILSSKKLLLSDSGFYLCAWRKGVGYTFGSGTRLTVV.

The J gene is TRBJ1-4, the V gene TRBV3-1 (or the pseudogene TRBV3-2); the match to TRBD1 covers 7 bases. The CDR3 is 15 residues long. The V gene end was trimmed by 1 base and the J gene end by 7 bases; junction bases not matched to a gene: 6. Germline CDR1 and CDR2: LGHDT and YNNKEL (reference sequence). CDR3 sequence: CASSQAGRGVEKLFF. The CDR3 nucleotides are TGTGCCAGCAGCCAAGCCGGCAGGGGGGTTGAAAAACTGTTTTTT.

The V call is TRBV9, the J call TRBJ2-1; 10 bases map to TRBD2. CDR3 length equals 15 residues. Per germline, CDR1 SGDLS and CDR2 YYNGEE. V was clipped by 1 base and J by 6 bases; unmatched bases: 4. CDR3 DNA: TGTGCCAGCAGCGTATACAGCGGGGGGGCCAATGAGCAGTTCTTC. This sequence encodes CASSVYSGGANEQFF. Supplemented by reference TRBV9 and TRBJ2-1, the full variable domain reads DSGVTQTPKHLITATGQRVTLRCSPRSGDLSVYWYQQSLDQGLQFLIQYYNGEERAKGNILERFSAQQFPDLHSELNLSSLELGDSALYFCASSVYSGGANEQFFGPGTRLTVL.

V and J are TRBV3-1 (or the pseudogene TRBV3-2) and TRBJ2-3, with 12 bases fitting TRBD1. Per germline, CDR1 LGHDT and CDR2 YNNKEL (reference sequence). The ends lost 3 bases at V and 8 bases at J; junction bases unmatched: 9. This CDR3 is built from 16 residues. The CDR3 DNA is TGTGCCAGCAGCCAGCTTCGGGACAGGGGGCGAGGTACGCAGTATTTT. Amino acid sequence: CASSQLRDRGRGTQYF.